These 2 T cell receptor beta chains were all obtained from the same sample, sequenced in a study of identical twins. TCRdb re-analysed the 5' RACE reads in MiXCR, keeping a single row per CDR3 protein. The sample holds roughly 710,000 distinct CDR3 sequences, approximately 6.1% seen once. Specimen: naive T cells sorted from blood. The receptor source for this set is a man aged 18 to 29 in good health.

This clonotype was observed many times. CDR3 bases: TGCGCCAGCAGCGAGACTGCCGGTTACAGCTACAATGAGCAGTTCTTC. It encodes CASSETAGYSYNEQFF. The V and J genes are TRBV5-1 and TRBJ2-1; D not resolved. Germline loops: CDR1 SGHRS, CDR2 YFSETQ. This CDR3 is 16 amino acids long. The V end was cut by 4 bases, the J end by 3 bases, with 17 bases between.

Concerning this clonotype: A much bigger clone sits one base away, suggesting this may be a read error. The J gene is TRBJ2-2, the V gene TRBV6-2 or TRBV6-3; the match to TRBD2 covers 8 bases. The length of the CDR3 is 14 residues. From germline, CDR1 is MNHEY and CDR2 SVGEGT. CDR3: CAGRLARVPGELFF. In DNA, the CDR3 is TGTGCCGGCAGACTAGCGAGAGTTCCCGGGGAGCTGTTTTTT.